The 15 T cell receptor beta chains given below trace back to one sample, sequenced in a study of cytomegalovirus exposure and HLA in healthy donors. A multiplex PCR was run with 60 Vbeta primers and 13 Jbeta primers. Sequencing used immunoSEQ multiplex PCR; TCRdb keeps in-frame clones, though not all of them. The sample contains 300,000 or so clones, almost 85% of which appear only once. Sample: PBMCs. The receptors derive from a woman aged 40 to 50 in good health and CMV-seropositive.

This sequence joins TRBV7-9 and TRBJ2-1; 9 positions match TRBD2. J lost 4 bases, V lost 5 bases, and 6 bases had no gene match. CDR1 and CDR2 (germline): SEHNR, FQNEAQ (reference sequence). The CDR3 runs to 15 residues. The CDR3 spells CASSPSGARYNEQFF. The CDR3 nucleotides are TGTGCCAGCAGCCCTAGCGGGGCCCGTTACAATGAGCAGTTCTTC.

This chain links TRBV11-3 with TRBJ1-2; D is unresolved. Germline V CDR1 and CDR2: SGHNT, YENEEA. V lost 1 base to trimming and J lost 4 bases, with 4 bases between them. The length of the CDR3 is 12 residues. Here the CDR3 DNA reads TGTGCCAGCAGCTTAGGTAGCTATGGCTACACCTTC. Its translation is CASSLGSYGYTF.

This chain connects TRBV19 to TRBJ1-3; D unresolved. CDR1 is LNHDA, CDR2 SQIVND, per germline (reference sequence). This CDR3 has 16 residues. V lost 1 base and J lost 4, with 14 bases in between. CDR3 sequence: CASSIASASPGNTIYF. CDR3 in DNA: TGTGCCAGTAGTATAGCCTCCGCGTCTCCGGGAAACACCATATATTTT.

The rearrangement joins TRBV29-1 to TRBJ1-2, with D maybe TRBD1 (6 bases). The germline V and J ends were trimmed by 4 bases and 3 bases, with 9 bases remaining between them. CDR1 is SQVTM and CDR2 is ANQGSEA in the germline V gene. The CDR3 sequence is 12 residues long. CDR3 region: CSVGRGDYGYTF. CDR3 sequence (DNA): TGCAGCGTTGGCAGGGGCGACTATGGCTACACCTTC.

This sequence joins TRBV27 and TRBJ1-5; a weak D match, TRBD1 (6 bases). V was clipped by 6 bases and J by 6 bases, with 12 bases between them. CDR1 and CDR2 (germline): MNHEY, SMNVEV (reference sequence). This CDR3 comprises 13 residues. The CDR3 coding sequence is TGTGCCAGCAGCGAGACAGGAGTTCAGCCCCAGCATTTT. Protein: CASSETGVQPQHF.

This CDR3 reads CASSQDLAGARPSSYNEQFF. The CDR3 DNA follows: TGCGCCAGCAGCCAAGATCTTGCAGGGGCCCGCCCAAGCTCCTACAATGAGCAGTTCTTC. The chain couples TRBV4-3 to TRBJ2-1, with D possibly TRBD1 on 6 matching bases. The CDR3 runs to 20 residues. Per germline, CDR1 LGHNA and CDR2 YSLEER. V shed 0 bases and J shed 0 bases, with 21 bases lying between them.

The J gene is TRBJ2-7, the V gene TRBV6-5; D might be TRBD2 (6 bases). V lost 9 bases and J 3 bases, leaving 18 bases between the germline ends. The CDR3 loop spans 14 amino acids. CDR1 and CDR2 (germline): MNHEY, SVGAGI. The DNA for the CDR3 is TGTGCCAGTCAGTCGGGACTGGGGCTCTACGAGCAGTACTTC. Protein sequence: CASQSGLGLYEQYF.

The CDR3 protein is CASRTSMSTGELFF. The CDR3 bases are TGTGCCAGCCGGACTAGCATGAGCACCGGGGAGCTGTTTTTT. This chain uses TRBV28 with TRBJ2-2; TRBD2 matches 8 bases. CDR3 length: 14 amino acids. Germline assignment: CDR1 MDHEN and CDR2 SYDVKM. Unmatched junction bases numbered 6, after V lost 8 bases and J lost 4 bases.

The chain combines TRBV4-1 with TRBJ1-4; TRBD1 is a possible D gene (6 bases). V was cut by 0 bases and J by 5 bases, with 19 bases left in between. The CDR3 consists of 18 residues. Per germline, CDR1 MGHRA and CDR2 YSYEKL. CDR3 DNA sequence: TGCGCCAGCAGCCAAGATCGGGCTAACAGGGCCCAAAATGAAAAACTGTTTTTT. Encoded protein: CASSQDRANRAQNEKLFF.

The V call is TRBV19, the J call TRBJ2-5, with 11 nucleotides matching TRBD2. V lost 3 bases to trimming and J lost 2 bases; unmatched junction nucleotides: 8. Germline lookup yields CDR1 LNHDA and CDR2 SQIVND (reference sequence). This CDR3 has 17 amino acids. The CDR3 bases are TGTGCCAGTAGTATTAAGGGGCTAGCGGGAGGTCAAGAGACCCAGTACTTC. Translation gives CASSIKGLAGGQETQYF.

This sequence joins TRBV5-1 and TRBJ1-1; no clear D gene. V dropped 3 bases and J dropped 2 bases, with 8 bases sitting between them. This CDR3 contains 13 residues. Germline values: CDR1 SGHRS, CDR2 YFSETQ. This CDR3 reads CASSSDINTEAFF. CDR3 sequence (DNA): TGCGCCAGCAGCTCAGACATTAACACTGAAGCTTTCTTT.

The J gene is TRBJ2-1, the V gene TRBV7-9, with 9 bases lining up with TRBD2. J gave up 7 bases and V 5 bases, and 6 bases lay outside the gene matches. Germline CDR1 is SEHNR and CDR2 is FQNEAQ (reference sequence). The CDR3 runs to 14 residues. The CDR3, as DNA: TGTGCCAGCAGCCAGGGACTAGCTGAGAATGAGCAGTTCTTC. This encodes CASSQGLAENEQFF. Filled out from reference TRBV7-9 and TRBJ2-1, the complete variable domain reads DTGVSQNPRHKITKRGQNVTFRCDPISEHNRLYWYRQTLGQGPEFLTYFQNEAQLEKSRLLSDRFSAERPKGSFSTLEIQRTEQGDSAMYLCASSQGLAENEQFFGPGTRLTVL.

The rearrangement links TRBV5-1 to TRBJ2-1; 13 nucleotides line up with TRBD2. Germline V gene lookup returns CDR1 SGHRS and CDR2 YFSETQ. With V trimmed by 0 bases and J by 7 bases, 7 bases remained unmatched. This CDR3 contains 17 residues. CDR3 region: CASSLAGTSGGANEQFF. CDR3 DNA sequence: TGCGCCAGCAGCTTGGCGGGTACTAGCGGGGGGGCAAATGAGCAGTTCTTC.

The gene calls are TRBV2 and TRBJ1-2, with 7 positions matching TRBD1. Trimming took 6 bases from V and 4 from J; bases not matched to a gene: 5. CDR3 length: 13 amino acids. The germline V gene has CDR1 SNHLY and CDR2 FYNNEI. In nucleotides, the CDR3 is TGTGCCAGCAGCCAAGACAGGGTCTATGGCTACACCTTC. Amino acid sequence: CASSQDRVYGYTF.

This chain uses TRBV9 with TRBJ2-1; TRBD2 matches 12 bases. Germline CDR1 SGDLS, CDR2 YYNGEE. J was trimmed by 10 bases and V by 0 bases; bases with no gene match: 8. The length of the CDR3 is 16 residues. CDR3 bases: TGTGCCAGCAGCGTAGTAGCTAGCGGGAGGGCCGGAGAGCAGTTCTTC. Translation gives CASSVVASGRAGEQFF.